The 3 T cell receptor beta chains below were found in one sample sequenced in a study of cytomegalovirus exposure and HLA in healthy donors. The repertoire was sequenced with immunoSEQ multiplex PCR; TCRdb's copy has only in-frame clones and lacks some. The sample includes tens of thousands of clones, around 89% of them seen just once. What was sequenced was PBMCs. Receptors were obtained from a woman aged 18-30 years in good health and CMV-seronegative.

This rearrangement joins TRBV4-2 to TRBJ2-3; the match to TRBD2 covers 9 bases. CDR3 length equals 16 residues. Trimming removed 1 base from V and 3 bases from J; junction bases left unmatched: 5. Per germline, CDR1 LGHNA and CDR2 YNFKEQ. CDR3 in amino acids: CASSQVVAGVTDTQYF. DNA of the CDR3: TGTGCCAGCAGCCAAGTTGTAGCGGGGGTGACAGATACGCAGTATTTT.

V and J are TRBV7-3 and TRBJ2-2; D might be TRBD1 (6 bases). The germline V gene has CDR1 SGHTA and CDR2 FQGTGA. V was clipped by 4 bases and J by 1 base, with 10 bases between them. The length of the CDR3 is 15 residues. CDR3: CASSSTGQNTGELFF. Written as DNA, the CDR3 is TGTGCCAGCAGCTCCACGGGACAGAACACCGGGGAGCTGTTTTTT.

The V and J genes are TRBV30 and TRBJ2-5, with D possibly matching TRBD1 (6 bases). V lost 5 bases and J 0 bases, leaving 19 bases between the germline ends. Germline V lookup: CDR1 GTSNPN, CDR2 SVGIG (reference sequence). The CDR3 has 16 amino acids. CDR3 bases: TGTGCCTGGGGAGTAGGACAGCGTTTGTACCAAGAGACCCAGTACTTC. This translates into CAWGVGQRLYQETQYF.